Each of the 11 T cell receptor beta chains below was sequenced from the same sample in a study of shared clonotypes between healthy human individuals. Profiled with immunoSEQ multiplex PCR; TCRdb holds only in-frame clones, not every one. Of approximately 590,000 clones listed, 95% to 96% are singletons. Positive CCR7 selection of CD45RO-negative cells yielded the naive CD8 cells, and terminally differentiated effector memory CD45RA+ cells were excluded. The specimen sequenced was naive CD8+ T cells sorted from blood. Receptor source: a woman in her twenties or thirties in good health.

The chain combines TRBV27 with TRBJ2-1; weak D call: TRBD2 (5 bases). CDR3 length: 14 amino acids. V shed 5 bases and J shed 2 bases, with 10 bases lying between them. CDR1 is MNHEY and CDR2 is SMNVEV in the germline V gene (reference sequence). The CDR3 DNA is TGTGCCAGCAGTCCCCCCGGGGCCTACAATGAGCAGTTCTTC. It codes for CASSPPGAYNEQFF.

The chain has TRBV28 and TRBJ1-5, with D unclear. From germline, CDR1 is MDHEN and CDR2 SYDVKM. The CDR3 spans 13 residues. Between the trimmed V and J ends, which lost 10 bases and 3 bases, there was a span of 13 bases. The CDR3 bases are TGTGCCACGGCCGGGCAGACCAATCAGCCCCAGCATTTT. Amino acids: CATAGQTNQPQHF.

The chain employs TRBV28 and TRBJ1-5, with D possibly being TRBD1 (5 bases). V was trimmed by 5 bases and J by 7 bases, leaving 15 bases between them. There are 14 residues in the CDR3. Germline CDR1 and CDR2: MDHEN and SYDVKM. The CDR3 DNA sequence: TGTGCCAGCAGTCCCCTCATCCAGGGCCAGCCCCAGCATTTT. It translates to CASSPLIQGQPQHF. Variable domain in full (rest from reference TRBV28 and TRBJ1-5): DVKVTQSSRYLVKRTGEKVFLECVQDMDHENMFWYRQDPGLGLRLIYFSYDVKMKEKGDIPEGYSVSREKKERFSLILESASTNQTSMYLCASSPLIQGQPQHFGDGTRLSIL.

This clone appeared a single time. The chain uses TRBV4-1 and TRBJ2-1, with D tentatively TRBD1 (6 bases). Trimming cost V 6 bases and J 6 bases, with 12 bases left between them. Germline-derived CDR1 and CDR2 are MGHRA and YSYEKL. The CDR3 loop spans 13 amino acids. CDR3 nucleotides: TGCGCCAGCAGTTCGTGGGACATCAATGAGCAGTTCTTC. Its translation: CASSSWDINEQFF.

The CDR3 DNA reads TGCAGCGTTCTCATCACTGAAGCTTTCTTT. Protein: CSVLITEAFF. The rearrangement links TRBV29-1 to TRBJ1-1; D is ambiguous. The germline V gene has CDR1 SQVTM and CDR2 ANQGSEA. The CDR3 is 10 residues long. V lost 5 bases to trimming and J lost 4 bases, with 5 bases between them.

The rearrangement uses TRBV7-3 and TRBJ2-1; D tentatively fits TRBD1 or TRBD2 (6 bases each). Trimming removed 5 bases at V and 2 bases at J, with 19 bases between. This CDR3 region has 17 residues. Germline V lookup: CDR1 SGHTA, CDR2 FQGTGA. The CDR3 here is CASSPTGGEEPYNEQFF. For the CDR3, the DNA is TGTGCCAGCAGCCCGACAGGAGGGGAAGAACCCTACAATGAGCAGTTCTTC.

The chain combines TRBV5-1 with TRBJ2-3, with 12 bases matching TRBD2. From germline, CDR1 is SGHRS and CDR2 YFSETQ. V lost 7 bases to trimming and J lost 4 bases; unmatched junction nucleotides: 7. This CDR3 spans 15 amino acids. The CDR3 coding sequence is TGCGCCAGCTACACTAGCGGGAGGTACCCAGATACGCAGTATTTT. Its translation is CASYTSGRYPDTQYF.

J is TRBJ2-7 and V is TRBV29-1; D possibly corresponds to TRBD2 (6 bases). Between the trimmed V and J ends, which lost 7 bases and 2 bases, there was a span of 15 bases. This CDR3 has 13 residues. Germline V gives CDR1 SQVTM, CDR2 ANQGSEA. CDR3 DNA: TGCAGCGCCGGGACTTCTCTTACCTACGAGCAGTACTTC. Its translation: CSAGTSLTYEQYF.

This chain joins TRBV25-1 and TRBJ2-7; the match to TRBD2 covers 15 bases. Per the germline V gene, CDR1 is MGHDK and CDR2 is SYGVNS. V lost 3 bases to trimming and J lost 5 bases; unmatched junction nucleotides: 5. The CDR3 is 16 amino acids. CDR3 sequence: CASSEMGLAGGNEQYF. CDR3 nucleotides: TGTGCCAGCAGTGAGATGGGACTAGCGGGAGGCAACGAGCAGTACTTC.

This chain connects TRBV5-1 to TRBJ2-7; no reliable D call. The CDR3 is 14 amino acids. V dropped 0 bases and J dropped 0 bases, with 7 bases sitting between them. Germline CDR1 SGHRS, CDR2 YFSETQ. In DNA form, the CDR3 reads TGCGCCAGCAGCTTGGGGCATACCTCCTACGAGCAGTACTTC. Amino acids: CASSLGHTSYEQYF.

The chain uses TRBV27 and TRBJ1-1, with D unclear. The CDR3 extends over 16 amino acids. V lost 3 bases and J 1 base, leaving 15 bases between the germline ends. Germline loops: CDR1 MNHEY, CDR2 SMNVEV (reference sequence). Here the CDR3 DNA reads TGTGCCAGCAGTTTCAAGGTATGGGGAAGGAACACTGAAGCTTTCTTT. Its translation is CASSFKVWGRNTEAFF.